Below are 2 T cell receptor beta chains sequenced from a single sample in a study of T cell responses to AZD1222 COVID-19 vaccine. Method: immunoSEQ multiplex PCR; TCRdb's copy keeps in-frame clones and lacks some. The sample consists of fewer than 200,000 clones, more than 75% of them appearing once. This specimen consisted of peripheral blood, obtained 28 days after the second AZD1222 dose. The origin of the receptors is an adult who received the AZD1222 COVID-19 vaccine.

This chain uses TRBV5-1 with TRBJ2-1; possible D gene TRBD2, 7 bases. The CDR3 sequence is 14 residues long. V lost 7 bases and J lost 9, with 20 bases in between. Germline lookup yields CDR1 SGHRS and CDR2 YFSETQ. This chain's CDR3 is CASGRGGGLSEQFF. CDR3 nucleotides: TGCGCCAGCGGGAGGGGGGGCGGATTGAGTGAGCAGTTCTTC.

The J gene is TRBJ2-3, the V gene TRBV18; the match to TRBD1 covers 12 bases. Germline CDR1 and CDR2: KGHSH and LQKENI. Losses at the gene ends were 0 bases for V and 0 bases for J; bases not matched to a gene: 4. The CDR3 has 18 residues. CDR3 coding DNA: TGTGCCAGCTCACCACCGGGACAGGGGGCCTATAGCACAGATACGCAGTATTTT. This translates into CASSPPGQGAYSTDTQYF.